Presented here are 25 T cell receptor beta chains from one specimen sequenced in a study of regulatory T cells in long-lasting Graves disease. Investigators prepared the TCR beta libraries by applying iRepertoire HTBI primers and Arm-PCR of CDR3 regions. MiXCR, run by TCRdb on the multiplex PCR reads, gives a single entry per CDR3 protein. This table holds 400,000 to 450,000 distinct CDR3 sequences, 23% found once. As for time point: persistent/refractory GD, antithyroid drugs over 5 years with positive TRAb. Scientists built the TCR library using RNA that was extracted from PBMCs. This specimen consisted of peripheral blood mononuclear cells (PBMCs), obtained when the disease was refractory, from a patient treated with antithyroid drugs. Receptors were obtained from a female donor with Graves disease.

The V and J genes are TRBV30 and TRBJ1-5, with 8 bases that match TRBD1. The V segment lost 0 bases and the J segment 4 bases; nucleotides outside the gene matches: 5. There are 15 residues in the CDR3. CDR1 and CDR2 (germline): GTSNPN, SVGIG (reference sequence). In nucleotides, the CDR3 is TGTGCCTGGAGTGTACCAGGGGGCCAGAATCAGCCCCAGCATTTT. Translated, it gives CAWSVPGGQNQPQHF.

This clonotype was seen ten or more times. This chain links TRBV7-8 with TRBJ1-4, with 10 bases lining up with TRBD1. The V gene end was trimmed by 5 bases and the J gene end by 9 bases; junction bases not matched to a gene: 6. Per germline, CDR1 SGHVS and CDR2 FQNEAQ. CDR3 length: 14 amino acids. This CDR3 is CASSARTGGQKLFF. The CDR3 nucleotides read TGTGCCAGCAGCGCGCGGACAGGGGGACAAAAACTGTTTTTT.

The rearrangement joins TRBV20-1 to TRBJ2-7, with TRBD2 identical over 8 bases. V lost 3 bases, J lost 1 base, and 8 bases stayed unmatched. Germline loops: CDR1 DFQATT, CDR2 SNEGSKA (reference sequence). CDR3 length: 15 amino acids. The CDR3 bases are TGCAGTGCTAGTGAAGACGGGAGGGTATCCTACGAGCAGTACTTC. Its protein is CSASEDGRVSYEQYF.

This clonotype was detected ten times or more. This chain connects TRBV6-1 to TRBJ1-1, with D perhaps TRBD1 (5 bases). This CDR3 has 14 amino acids. Germline V CDR1 and CDR2: MNHNS, SASEGT. V was cut by 4 bases and J by 0 bases, with 9 bases left in between. CDR3 protein: CASSGQTMNTEAFF. DNA of the CDR3: TGTGCCAGCAGTGGACAGACCATGAACACTGAAGCTTTCTTT.

This clonotype was seen a handful of times. J is TRBJ1-6 and V is TRBV3-1; D ambiguous. This CDR3 contains 14 residues. Germline CDR1 and CDR2: LGHDT and YNNKEL (reference sequence). Trimming stripped 4 bases from V and 9 bases from J, with 13 bases between. The CDR3 DNA is TGTGCCAGCAGCCTCGACACCGCGGGTTCACCCCTCCACTTT. Translated, it gives CASSLDTAGSPLHF.

About this clonotype: A read error may be the cause here, since a much bigger clone is one base away. The genes are TRBV13 and TRBJ1-1; D gene unclear. Germline V CDR1 and CDR2: PRHDT, FYEKMQ (reference sequence). Trimming removed 2 bases at V and 3 bases at J, with 10 bases between. The CDR3 loop spans 14 amino acids. In DNA form, the CDR3 reads TGTGCCAGCAGCTTATCGGCCTTGGACACTGAAGCTTTCTTT. Amino acids: CASSLSALDTEAFF.

This clonotype showed up many times. The chain carries TRBV6-5 and TRBJ2-2; TRBD2 matches 9 bases. The junction had 4 bases not matched to a gene; V was cut back by 2 bases and J by 6 bases. This CDR3 contains 15 residues. The germline CDR1 and CDR2 sequences are MNHEY and SVGAGI. CDR3 loop: CASSYVAGASGELFF. The CDR3 bases are TGTGCCAGCAGTTACGTAGCGGGAGCTTCCGGGGAGCTGTTTTTT.

The CDR3 DNA sequence: TGTGCCAGCAGCCCAGGGGGTAGTCCAAGCGGCCAAACCCTGGGCTACACCTTC. Protein product: CASSPGGSPSGQTLGYTF. The V gene is TRBV7-3, the J gene TRBJ1-2, with 7 bases aligning to TRBD1. The CDR3 is 18 residues long. Germline values: CDR1 SGHTA, CDR2 FQGTGA. V shed 5 bases and J 8 bases; nucleotides not matched to a gene: 23.

Ten or more counts support this clonotype. The chain uses TRBV12-3 or TRBV12-4 and TRBJ1-2; unclear D gene. The V and J ends lost 3 bases and 6 bases respectively, with 17 bases between them. This CDR3 has 15 residues. This CDR3 reads CASSFGQLGYNGYTF. CDR3 DNA: TGTGCCAGCAGTTTCGGTCAGCTGGGCTACAATGGCTACACCTTC.

In its sample, this clonotype was seen a few times. The chain recombines TRBV10-3 with TRBJ1-5; D is unresolved. Germline V gives CDR1 ENHRY, CDR2 SYGVKD. The CDR3 is 14 residues long. Trimming stripped 6 bases from V and 4 bases from J, with 13 bases between. In DNA form, the CDR3 reads TGTGCCATCAGCGCCGACGGTGGTAATCAGCCCCAGCATTTT. It encodes CAISADGGNQPQHF.

This clonotype appeared a few times. The chain joins TRBV24-1 to TRBJ1-3; a possible D gene is TRBD1 (6 bases). Germline CDR1 is KGHDR and CDR2 is SFDVKD. This CDR3 is 18 amino acids long. The V gene lost 3 bases and the J gene lost 0 bases, with 17 bases spanning the gap. CDR3: CATSDLRDTSFSGNTIYF. The CDR3, as DNA: TGTGCCACCAGTGATCTCCGGGACACCTCTTTCTCTGGAAACACCATATATTTT.

The chain links TRBV7-9 to TRBJ2-7; D is possibly TRBD1 or TRBD2 (5 bases each). V shed 6 bases and J shed 3 bases, with 12 bases lying between them. The germline CDR1 and CDR2 sequences are SEHNR and FQNEAQ (reference sequence). This CDR3 has 13 residues. This CDR3 is CASSWDGFYEQYF. The CDR3 DNA is TGTGCCAGCAGTTGGGACGGATTCTACGAGCAGTACTTC.

This clonotype came up a few times. J is TRBJ2-7 and V is TRBV3-1; maybe TRBD2 (6 bases). The germline CDR1 and CDR2 sequences are LGHDT and YNNKEL (reference sequence). The CDR3 loop spans 15 amino acids. V was pared by 6 bases and J by 6 bases, with 21 bases between. CDR3 bases: TGTGCCAGCAGTCATTTAGCAGGAGGGCATCCCGAGCAGTACTTC. Protein: CASSHLAGGHPEQYF.

This chain uses TRBV6-1 with TRBJ1-6; D is ambiguous. With 8 bases removed from V and 7 bases from J, the gap between germline ends came to 18 bases. The CDR3 has 15 amino acids. Germline CDR1 is MNHNS and CDR2 is SASEGT. CDR3 loop: CASLDMGVGNSPLHF. The CDR3, as DNA: TGTGCCAGCCTCGACATGGGAGTTGGGAATTCACCCCTCCACTTT.

This clonotype was counted many times. CDR3 region: CASTAGGGTEAFF. The CDR3 coding sequence is TGTGCCAGCACGGCTGGGGGGGGCACTGAAGCTTTCTTT. The chain carries TRBV2 and TRBJ1-1; tentative D call: TRBD1 (5 bases). Trimming took off 7 bases at V and 4 bases at J, with 13 bases between the two ends. The CDR3 is 13 amino acids. CDR1 is SNHLY, CDR2 FYNNEI, per germline.

This clonotype showed up many times. The V gene is TRBV9, the J gene TRBJ2-7; D call uncertain. Germline V CDR1 and CDR2: SGDLS, YYNGEE. The CDR3 extends over 13 amino acids. Trimming took 3 bases from V and 3 from J, leaving 10 bases between them. CDR3 nucleotides: TGTGCCAGCAGCGCGGGTACGGGCTACGAGCAGTACTTC. This sequence encodes CASSAGTGYEQYF.

V and J are TRBV5-1 and TRBJ1-1; 7 bases line up with TRBD1. The V gene's germline CDR1 is SGHRS and CDR2 YFSETQ. The CDR3 runs 16 residues. V lost 4 bases to trimming and J lost 0 bases; unmatched junction nucleotides: 9. Written as DNA, the CDR3 is TGCGCCAGCAGCCAGGGACCACAGGGGTTGAACACTGAAGCTTTCTTT. Protein: CASSQGPQGLNTEAFF. The full variable domain, rest sourced from reference TRBV5-1 and TRBJ1-1, is KAGVTQTPRYLIKTRGQQVTLSCSPISGHRSVSWYQQTPGQGLQFLFEYFSETQRNKGNFPGRFSGRQFSNSRSEMNVSTLELGDSALYLCASSQGPQGLNTEAFFGQGTRLTVV.

This clonotype occurred many times. The chain links TRBV2 to TRBJ2-5; perhaps TRBD1 as D (5 bases). The germline V gene encodes CDR1 SNHLY and CDR2 FYNNEI. V lost 6 bases and J 2 bases, leaving 13 bases between the germline ends. This CDR3 has 14 amino acids. The CDR3 is CASRASGAQETQYF. DNA of the CDR3: TGTGCCAGCAGGGCTAGTGGGGCGCAAGAGACCCAGTACTTC.

The CDR3 loop reads CASSRGGQGYEQYF. CDR3 nucleotides: TGTGCCAGTAGCAGAGGTGGACAGGGCTACGAGCAGTACTTC. The chain has TRBV19 and TRBJ2-7, with TRBD1 matching over 8 bases. V lost 6 bases and J lost 3; bases outside the gene matches: 7. The CDR3 is 14 amino acids. Germline V gives CDR1 LNHDA, CDR2 SQIVND (reference sequence).

This clonotype was picked up many times. This rearrangement joins TRBV2 to TRBJ2-5; 7 bases map to TRBD1. The ends lost 5 bases at V and 3 bases at J; junction bases unmatched: 12. The CDR3 is 16 residues long. Germline assignment: CDR1 SNHLY and CDR2 FYNNEI. The CDR3 protein is CASSLVPPGGEETQYF. The CDR3 DNA sequence: TGTGCCAGCAGTCTCGTCCCACCAGGGGGTGAAGAGACCCAGTACTTC.

This clonotype was seen at least ten times. V is TRBV7-2 and J is TRBJ2-7, with TRBD1 identical over 7 bases. CDR3 length: 14 residues. Per germline, CDR1 SGHTA and CDR2 FQGNSA. Trimming removed 1 base from V and 6 bases from J; junction bases left unmatched: 6. The CDR3 loop reads CASSLGDRTGEQYF. The CDR3 coding sequence is TGTGCCAGCAGCTTAGGTGACAGGACAGGCGAGCAGTACTTC.

This chain uses TRBV5-1 with TRBJ1-1; D not resolved. Germline-derived CDR1 and CDR2 are SGHRS and YFSETQ. V was pared by 3 bases and J by 3 bases, with 12 bases between. The CDR3 is 14 amino acids. Here the CDR3 reads CASSSVGGYTEAFF. The CDR3 bases are TGCGCCAGCAGCTCCGTCGGTGGGTACACTGAAGCTTTCTTT.

This clonotype was picked up many times. The V and J genes are TRBV12-3 or TRBV12-4 and TRBJ1-5; D ambiguous. CDR3 length equals 14 residues. The germline V and J ends were trimmed by 3 bases and 3 bases, with 9 bases remaining between them. CDR3 bases: TGTGCCAGCAGTTTGGCCGGGTTCAATCAGCCCCAGCATTTT. This encodes CASSLAGFNQPQHF.

V is TRBV19 and J is TRBJ1-5; tentatively, D is TRBD1 (6 bases). Germline CDR1 reads LNHDA; CDR2 reads SQIVND (reference sequence). The V end was cut by 4 bases, the J end by 2 bases, with 12 bases between. CDR3 length equals 15 residues. The CDR3 bases are TGTGCCAGTAGTACGCTCAAGGGGGGCAATCAGCCCCAGCATTTT. Translated, it gives CASSTLKGGNQPQHF.

This clonotype was found many times. V usage is TRBV28 and J usage is TRBJ2-7; TRBD2 matches at 13 bases. This CDR3 has 17 amino acids. CDR1 MDHEN and CDR2 SYDVKM come from the germline V gene. The junction had 13 bases not matched to a gene; V was cut back by 6 bases and J by 5 bases. In DNA, the CDR3 is TGTGCCAGCAGCAAAGTCCCGGGACTAGCGGGATTGCACGAGCAGTACTTC. The encoded protein is CASSKVPGLAGLHEQYF.